These T cell receptor beta chains were read from a single sample in a study of blood T cell repertoires in COVID-19. Profiling relied on immunoSEQ multiplex PCR, and the TCRdb table lists in-frame clones only, not all of them. The sample holds 70,000 or so clones, approximately 83% seen once. Sequenced sample: peripheral blood. These receptors were collected from a man aged 35 to 55 with COVID-19, enrolled during active disease. Both conserved end residues are trimmed from each CDR3.

J gene,V gene,CDR3 protein
TRBJ1-5,TRBV6-1,ASSEAVQGAYSNQPQH
TRBJ1-4,TRBV30,AYLGRGWFEKLF
TRBJ2-7,TRBV4-1,ASSQGVNEQY
TRBJ1-1,TRBV5-1,ASSHPGGTEAF
TRBJ2-1,TRBV28,ASGPAGLYNEQF
TRBJ2-7,TRBV6-5,ASRGRGGTYEQY
TRBJ1-2,TRBV2,ASSPQVNYGYT
TRBJ1-2,TRBV7-9,ASSLPPNPGQNYGYT
TRBJ2-5,TRBV3-1/TRBV3-2,ASSQGGGVGETQY
TRBJ1-1,TRBV4-1,ASSHPSGFTEAF
TRBJ2-7,TRBV2,ASTKEGLVMNEQY
TRBJ2-1,TRBV30,AWSASEYPGRNEQF
TRBJ2-5,TRBV9,ASRPGTSQETQY
TRBJ1-6,TRBV6-1,ASSEWTGENSPLH
TRBJ2-3,TRBV3-1/TRBV3-2,ASSQKTERTQY
TRBJ2-4,TRBV28,ASRREGANIQY
TRBJ1-6,TRBV28,ASSGTGGTVSSPLH
TRBJ2-7,TRBV29-1,SVEDRRGFPYEQY
TRBJ2-1,TRBV7-2,ASSLDGGGQF
TRBJ2-7,TRBV9,ASSTGTGINEQY
TRBJ1-2,TRBV3-1/TRBV3-2,ASSQDLREPTGGYT
TRBJ2-7,TRBV21-1,ASSLYRINEQY
TRBJ2-7,TRBV6-6,ASRTGGLGYEQY
TRBJ1-2,TRBV3-1/TRBV3-2,ASSQYWMLGDSPSTNYGYT
TRBJ2-2,TRBV13,ASSFGQRNTGELF
TRBJ2-7,TRBV11-2,ASSPGAGQN
TRBJ1-2,TRBV4-2,ASSQDKGAYGYT
TRBJ1-6,TRBV5-4,ASSSQGAATNSPLH
TRBJ2-5,TRBV5-5,ASSKQVQETQY
TRBJ2-7,TRBV11-2,ASSLELAGERR
TRBJ2-1,TRBV7-9,ASSLVAGGYNEQF
TRBJ1-4,TRBV28,ASYNEKLF
TRBJ2-5,TRBV5-1,ASSLEERGNKY
TRBJ1-1,TRBV27,ASREVRVLNTEAF
TRBJ2-1,TRBV3-1/TRBV3-2,ASSQGTQGVSVSEQF
TRBJ1-4,TRBV30,AWSGVEKLF
TRBJ2-1,TRBV6-6,ASRGLAGGAHHEQF
TRBJ1-1,TRBV7-9,ASSIGTGPNTEAF
TRBJ1-4,TRBV5-1,ASSLEGTDFNEKLF
TRBJ2-7,TRBV11-2,ASSWTRSSYEQY
TRBJ1-5,TRBV28,ASSRGTAYSNQPQH
TRBJ2-7,TRBV6-7,APLDSYEAQY
TRBJ1-1,TRBV3-1/TRBV3-2,ASSQVPSGGAF
TRBJ1-4,TRBV30,AWSGQGPEKLF
TRBJ1-5,TRBV19,ASSTGQGDQPQH